This T cell receptor (beta chain) emerged from a study of response to subunit inactivated influenza vaccine. One entry per CDR3 protein, called by TCRdb with MiXCR from the RT-PCR reads. This table has approximately 700,000 distinct CDR3 sequences, more than 11% appearing once. Germline V gives CDR1 SGHRS, CDR2 YFSETQ. The CDR3 is 16 residues long. V was clipped by 3 bases and J by 2 bases; unmatched bases: 7. This clonotype was picked up many times. V is TRBV5-1 and J is TRBJ2-5; TRBD2 aligns across 10 bases. Sequenced here: PBMCs from blood, sampled around two weeks before vaccination. This TCR was recovered from a man between 45 and 60 years old who received an inactivated influenza vaccine. DNA of the CDR3: TGCGCCAGCAGCTCGAGGACTAGCGGAGCTCAAGAGACCCAGTACTTC. As protein: CASSSRTSGAQETQYF.